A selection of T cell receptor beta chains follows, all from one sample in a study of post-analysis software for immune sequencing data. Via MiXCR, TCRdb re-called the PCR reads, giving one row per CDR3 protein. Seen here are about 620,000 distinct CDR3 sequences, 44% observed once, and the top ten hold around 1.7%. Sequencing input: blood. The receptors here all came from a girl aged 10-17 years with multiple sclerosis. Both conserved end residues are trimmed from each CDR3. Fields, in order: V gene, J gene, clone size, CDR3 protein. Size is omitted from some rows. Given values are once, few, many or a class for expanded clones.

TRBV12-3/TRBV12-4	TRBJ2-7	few	AGTSAKNSYEQY
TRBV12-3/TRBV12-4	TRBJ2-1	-	ASSSGSTYNEQF
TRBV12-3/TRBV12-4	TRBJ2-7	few	ASSARLGYEQY
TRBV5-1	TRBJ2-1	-	ASSLGQGGAYNEQF
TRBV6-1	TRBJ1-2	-	ASSGPRLSGYT
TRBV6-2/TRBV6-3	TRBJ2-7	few	ASSFGVIYEQY
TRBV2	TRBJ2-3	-	ASVLAGVTDTQY
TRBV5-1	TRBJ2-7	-	ASRDRQRGEQY
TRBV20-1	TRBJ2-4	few	SASLAGVKNIQY
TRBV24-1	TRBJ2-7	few	ATSDSASSYEQY
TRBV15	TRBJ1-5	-	TTSRTNQPQH
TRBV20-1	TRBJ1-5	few	SARDGAGLSNQPQH
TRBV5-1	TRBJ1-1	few	ASSGVGGQDTEAF
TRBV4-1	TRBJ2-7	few	ASSPSGGYEQY
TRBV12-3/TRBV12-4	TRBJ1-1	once	ASSWSGGGEAF
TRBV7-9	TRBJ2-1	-	ASSLDFSGGEQF
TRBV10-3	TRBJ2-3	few	AISGGTSGISTDTQY
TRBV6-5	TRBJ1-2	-	ASSYSDFYYGYT
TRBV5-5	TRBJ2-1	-	ASSLGEETYNEQF
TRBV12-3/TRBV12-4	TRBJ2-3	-	ASSQPGPADTQY
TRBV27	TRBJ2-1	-	ASSLEGWAQF
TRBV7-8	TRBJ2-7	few	ASSSRRGNYEQY
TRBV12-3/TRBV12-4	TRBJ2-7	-	ASSLAHGTGSEQY
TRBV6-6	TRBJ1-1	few	ASSPLAGGVTEAF
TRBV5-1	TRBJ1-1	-	ASSLGPPLISMNTEAF
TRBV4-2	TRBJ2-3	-	ASSQVATSGGAFPTDTQY
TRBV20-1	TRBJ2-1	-	SAGRSSYNEQF
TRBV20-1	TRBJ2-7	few	SARGSGQRRHWAYEQY
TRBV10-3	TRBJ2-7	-	ASFPGIGGYEQY
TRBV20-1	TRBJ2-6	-	SATGGAPSGANVLT
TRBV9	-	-	ASSAYDKVETAYEQY
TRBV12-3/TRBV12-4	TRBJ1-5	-	ASGATGFSNQPQH
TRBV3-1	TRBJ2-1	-	ASSRLAGYYNEQF
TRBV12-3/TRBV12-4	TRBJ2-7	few	ASSPPGGPSYEQY
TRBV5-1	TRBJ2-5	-	ASSFGRGYDETQY
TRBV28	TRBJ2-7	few	ASNAWRVNSYEQY
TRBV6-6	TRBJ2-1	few	ASSSGLKDEQF
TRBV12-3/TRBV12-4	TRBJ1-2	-	ASSLTAGVYGYT
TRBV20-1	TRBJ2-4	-	SAGRQADIQY
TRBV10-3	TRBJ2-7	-	AQCGGSYEQY
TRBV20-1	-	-	SARDGSWDEQY
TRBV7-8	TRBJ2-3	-	ASSRWTSGVTDTQY
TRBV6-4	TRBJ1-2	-	ASSAGGVYGYT
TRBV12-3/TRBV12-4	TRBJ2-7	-	ASSPRDFSYEQY
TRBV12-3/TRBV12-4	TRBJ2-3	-	ASRLVGADTQY
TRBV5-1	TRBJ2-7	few	ASSNGASGVYEQY
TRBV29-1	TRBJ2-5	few	SVEALGLARETQY
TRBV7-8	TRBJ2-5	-	ASSSPWASGRAREETQY
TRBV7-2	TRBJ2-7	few	ASSPRAGVPYEQY
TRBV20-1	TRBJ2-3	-	SALGATSADTQY
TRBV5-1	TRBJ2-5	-	ASSLLYQETQY
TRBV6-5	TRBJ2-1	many	ASNKGTSGTGEQF
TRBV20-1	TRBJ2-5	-	SAIRDGGAAETQY
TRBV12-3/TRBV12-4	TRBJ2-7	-	ASSLLASGPYEQY
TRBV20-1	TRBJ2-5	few	SAPNSGISQETQY
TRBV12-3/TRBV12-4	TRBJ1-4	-	ASSPLKTGGEKLF
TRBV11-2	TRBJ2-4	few	ASSLGAGVGENIQY
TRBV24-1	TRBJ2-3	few	ATSEADGVDTQY